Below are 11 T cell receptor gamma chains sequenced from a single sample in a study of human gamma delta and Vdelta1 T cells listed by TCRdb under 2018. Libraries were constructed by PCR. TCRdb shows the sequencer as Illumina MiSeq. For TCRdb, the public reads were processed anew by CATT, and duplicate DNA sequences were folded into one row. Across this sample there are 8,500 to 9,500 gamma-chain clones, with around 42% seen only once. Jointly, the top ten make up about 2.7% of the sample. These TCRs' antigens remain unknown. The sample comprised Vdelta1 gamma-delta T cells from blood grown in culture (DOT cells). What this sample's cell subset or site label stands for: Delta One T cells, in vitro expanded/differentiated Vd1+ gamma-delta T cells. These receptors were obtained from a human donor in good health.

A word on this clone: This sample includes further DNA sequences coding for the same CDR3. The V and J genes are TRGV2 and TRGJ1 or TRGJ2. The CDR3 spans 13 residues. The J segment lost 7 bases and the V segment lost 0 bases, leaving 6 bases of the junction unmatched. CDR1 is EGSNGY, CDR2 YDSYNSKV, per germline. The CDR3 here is CATWDGRGYKKLF. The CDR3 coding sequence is TGTGCCACCTGGGACGGGCGGGGCTATAAGAAACTCTTT.

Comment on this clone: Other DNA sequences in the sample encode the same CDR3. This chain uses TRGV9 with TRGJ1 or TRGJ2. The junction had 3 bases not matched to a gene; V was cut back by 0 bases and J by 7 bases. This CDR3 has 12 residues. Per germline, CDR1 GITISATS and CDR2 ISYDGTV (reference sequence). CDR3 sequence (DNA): TGTGCCTTGTGGGAGGTGAGATATAAGAAACTCTTT. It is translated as CALWEVRYKKLF.

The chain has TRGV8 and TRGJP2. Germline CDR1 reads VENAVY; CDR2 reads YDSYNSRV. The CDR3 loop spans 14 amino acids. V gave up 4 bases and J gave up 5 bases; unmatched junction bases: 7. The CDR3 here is CATWEGRSDWIKTF. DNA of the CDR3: TGTGCCACCTGGGAGGGGAGGAGTGATTGGATCAAGACGTTT.

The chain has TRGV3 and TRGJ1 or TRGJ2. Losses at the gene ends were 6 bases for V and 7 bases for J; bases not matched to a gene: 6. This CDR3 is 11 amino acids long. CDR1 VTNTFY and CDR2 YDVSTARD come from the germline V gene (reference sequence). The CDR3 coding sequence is TGTGCCACCTGGACGGGATATAAGAAACTCTTT. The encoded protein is CATWTGYKKLF.

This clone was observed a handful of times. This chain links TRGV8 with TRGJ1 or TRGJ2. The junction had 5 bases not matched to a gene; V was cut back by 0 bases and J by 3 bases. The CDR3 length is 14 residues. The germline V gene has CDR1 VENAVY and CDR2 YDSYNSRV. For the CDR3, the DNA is TGTGCCACCTGGGATAGGCCGCGTTATTATAAGAAACTCTTT. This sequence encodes CATWDRPRYYKKLF.

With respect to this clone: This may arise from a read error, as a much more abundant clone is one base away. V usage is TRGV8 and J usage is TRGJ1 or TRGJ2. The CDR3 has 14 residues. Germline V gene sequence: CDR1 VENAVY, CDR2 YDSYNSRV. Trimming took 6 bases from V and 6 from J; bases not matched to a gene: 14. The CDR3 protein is CATWTRVSVYKKLF. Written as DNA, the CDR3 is TGTGCCACCTGGACCCGCGTTTCGGTTTATAAGAAACTCTTT.

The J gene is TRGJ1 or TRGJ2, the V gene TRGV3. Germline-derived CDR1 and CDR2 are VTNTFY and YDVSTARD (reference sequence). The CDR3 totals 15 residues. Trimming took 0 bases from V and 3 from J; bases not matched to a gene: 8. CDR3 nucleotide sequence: TGTGCCACCTGGGACAGGCGGGGGTTTTATTATAAGAAACTCTTT. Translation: CATWDRRGFYYKKLF.

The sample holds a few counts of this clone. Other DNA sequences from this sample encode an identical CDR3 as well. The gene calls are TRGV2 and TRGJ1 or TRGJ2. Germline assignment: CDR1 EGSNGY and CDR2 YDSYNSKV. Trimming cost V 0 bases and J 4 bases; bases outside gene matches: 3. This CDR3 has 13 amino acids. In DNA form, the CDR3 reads TGTGCCACCTGGGACGGGCCATATTATAAGAAACTCTTT. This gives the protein CATWDGPYYKKLF.

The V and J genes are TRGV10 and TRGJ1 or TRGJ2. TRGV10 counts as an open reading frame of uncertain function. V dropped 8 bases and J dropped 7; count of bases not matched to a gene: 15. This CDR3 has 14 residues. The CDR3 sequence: CAAWDYSEGYKKLF. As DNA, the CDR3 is TGTGCTGCGTGGGATTATAGTGAAGGATATAAGAAACTCTTT.

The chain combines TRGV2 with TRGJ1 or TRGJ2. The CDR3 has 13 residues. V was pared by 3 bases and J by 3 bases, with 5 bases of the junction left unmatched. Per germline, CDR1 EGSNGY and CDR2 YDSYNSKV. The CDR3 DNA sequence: TGTGCCACCTGGGACCGATTTTATTATAAGAAACTCTTT. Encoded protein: CATWDRFYYKKLF.

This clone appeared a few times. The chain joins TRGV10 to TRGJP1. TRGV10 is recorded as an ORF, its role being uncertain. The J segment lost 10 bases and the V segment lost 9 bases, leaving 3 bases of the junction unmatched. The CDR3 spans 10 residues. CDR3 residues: CAACHWFKIF. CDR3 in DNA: TGTGCTGCGTGCCATTGGTTCAAGATATTT.